Listed below are T cell receptor beta chains from one sample, sequenced in a study of Graves' ophthalmopathy and Graves' hyperthyroidism. TCRdb re-derived calls from the multiplex PCR reads in MiXCR, one entry per CDR3 protein. The table has 620,000 or so distinct CDR3 sequences, roughly 20% seen once. The sequenced sample consisted of peripheral blood. These receptors were taken from a woman aged 18-29 years with stable Graves' hyperthyroidism. Some clones in this sample may be carry-over from other donors' samples. CDR3s include the opening cysteine and the closing phenylalanine or tryptophan. Each record gives: V gene, D gene, clone size, J gene, CDR3 DNA, CDR3 protein. D genes are given only for firm matches. Size is stated for part of the rows, as once, few or many counts, or as a class when the clone is expanded.

TRBV10-3	TRBD1	many	TRBJ2-7	TGTGCCATAGCAGGGGGCACCGAGCAGTACTTC	CAIAGGTEQYF
TRBV6-5	NA	few	TRBJ2-5	TGTGCCAGCAGTTACGGGTTAGGGTTAGAGACCCAGTACTTC	CASSYGLGLETQYF
TRBV2	NA	many	TRBJ2-5	TGTGCCAGCACACCTAGTAAAGAGACCCAGTACTTC	CASTPSKETQYF
TRBV12-3/TRBV12-4	TRBD1	many	TRBJ2-5	TGTGCCAGCAGTACCGGGACAGGGGGCTGGGAGACCCAGTACTTC	CASSTGTGGWETQYF
TRBV6-5	TRBD1	many	TRBJ1-2	TGTGCCAGCAGTAACACCGGGACAGGGGGCGATGGCTACACCTTC	CASSNTGTGGDGYTF
TRBV19	NA	few	TRBJ1-5	TGTGCCAGTAGTTGGGACCAGAGCAATCAGCCCCAGCATTTT	CASSWDQSNQPQHF
TRBV7-2	NA	many	TRBJ1-2	TGTGCCAGCAGCTTAGTTAGTGGGTCCGACTATGGCTACACCTTC	CASSLVSGSDYGYTF
TRBV19	NA	many	TRBJ2-4	TGTGCCAGTAGTATGGGAGAAACCGGGGGCGCTGGAAACATTCAGTACTTC	CASSMGETGGAGNIQYF
TRBV20-1	NA	many	TRBJ2-2	TGCAGTGCTAGAGGCGGGACGGGACATTTACTTACCGGGGAGCTGTTTTTT	CSARGGTGHLLTGELFF
TRBV29-1	TRBD2	many	TRBJ2-2	TGCAGCGTTGAGTTAGCGGGGGGCCCAATTACGAACACCGGGGAGCTGTTTTTT	CSVELAGGPITNTGELFF
TRBV2	NA	many	TRBJ1-1	TGTGCCAGCAGTGGTACGCCAGGGCGGACTGAAGCTTTCTTT	CASSGTPGRTEAFF
TRBV28	NA	NA	TRBJ2-7	TGTGCCAGCAGTTTCCGCGTCCAATGGACACAGAAACCTTACGAGCAGTACTTC	CASSFRVQWTQKPYEQYF
TRBV18	NA	many	TRBJ2-5	TGTGCCAGCCTCCCCCAGGAAGGGGAGACCCAGTACTTC	CASLPQEGETQYF
TRBV2	NA	NA	TRBJ1-2	TGTGCCAGCAGCCAGGCCGTTAACTATGGCTACACCTTC	CASSQAVNYGYTF
TRBV28	NA	many	TRBJ1-2	TGTGCCAGCAGTTTACCCTCCGGGACGGGCTACACCTTC	CASSLPSGTGYTF
TRBV20-1	NA	NA	TRBJ2-2	TGCAGTGCTAGAGATGTTTTCCAGCGGAGAGACACCGGGGAGCTGTTTTTT	CSARDVFQRRDTGELFF
TRBV30	NA	many	TRBJ1-1	TGTGCCTGGTATACTTCCAGGATAAGGAACACTGAAGCTTTCTTT	CAWYTSRIRNTEAFF